The 6 T cell receptor beta chains below all came from one sample that was sequenced in a study of blood T cell repertoires in COVID-19 (dated by TCRdb to about 2020). Receptor libraries were prepared by the immunoSEQ multiplex PCR assay. The table comes from immuneACCESS by way of TCRdb, which keeps in-frame sequences with V and J called. Part of the clones is missing from these tables; in studies checked, under half for an unresolved V gene and the rest for unknown reasons. The sample contains 95,000 to 110,000 clones, approximately 80% of them found a single time. The biggest ten clones account for about 27% of the sample. Sequencing was done on a sample of peripheral blood. Receptor source: a man aged 60-69 years with acute or convalescent COVID-19.

This chain joins TRBV7-9 and TRBJ1-1, with D possibly being TRBD1 (6 bases). The CDR3 is 17 residues long. Deletions cut 5 bases from V and 0 bases from J, with 19 bases between. CDR1 is SEHNR and CDR2 is FQNEAQ in the germline V gene (reference sequence). The CDR3 reads CASSPTPRGAVNTEAFF. The CDR3 DNA follows: TGTGCCAGCAGCCCAACTCCCAGGGGCGCGGTGAACACTGAAGCTTTCTTT.

The J gene is TRBJ2-1, the V gene TRBV10-1; 15 nucleotides match TRBD2. Per the germline V gene, CDR1 is WNHNN and CDR2 is SYGVQD (reference sequence). This CDR3 has 17 residues. Unmatched junction bases numbered 10, after V lost 7 bases and J lost 6 bases. In nucleotides, the CDR3 is TGCGCCAGCACGGACCCGGGACTAGCGGGAGGTCCCAATGAGCAGTTCTTC. Translated, it gives CASTDPGLAGGPNEQFF.

The genes are TRBV5-1 and TRBJ2-1, with 12 bases lining up with TRBD2. J gave up 3 bases and V 5 bases, and 6 bases lay outside the gene matches. The CDR3 runs 16 residues. Germline-derived CDR1 and CDR2 are SGHRS and YFSETQ. The CDR3 spells CASSFGLAGHYNEQFF. The CDR3 DNA follows: TGCGCCAGCAGTTTCGGACTAGCGGGACACTACAATGAGCAGTTCTTC.

V gene TRBV2 combines with J gene TRBJ1-2; no clear D. Between the trimmed V and J ends, which lost 4 bases and 4 bases, there was a span of 7 bases. This CDR3 has 12 amino acids. The germline CDR1 and CDR2 sequences are SNHLY and FYNNEI. The CDR3 DNA is TGTGCCAGCAGTGGCGGCCTCTATGGCTACACCTTC. Encoded protein: CASSGGLYGYTF.

This clone was seen more than once but under ten times. This chain links TRBV7-8 with TRBJ2-5; 12 positions match TRBD2. Germline V gene data show CDR1 as SGHVS and CDR2 as FQNEAQ. The CDR3 loop spans 18 amino acids. Losses at the gene ends were 5 bases for V and 0 bases for J; bases not matched to a gene: 10. This CDR3 is CASSGGTSGYHDQETQYF. CDR3 in DNA: TGTGCCAGCAGCGGAGGGACTAGCGGGTACCACGACCAAGAGACCCAGTACTTC.

This clone was recorded once. This chain links TRBV28 with TRBJ1-5; D not resolved. The CDR3 spans 14 residues. Per the germline V gene, CDR1 is MDHEN and CDR2 is SYDVKM. V lost 2 bases and J 7 bases, leaving 12 bases between the germline ends. CDR3 loop: CASSLGQSPQPQHF. CDR3 sequence (DNA): TGTGCCAGCAGTTTAGGGCAGTCGCCCCAGCCCCAGCATTTT.